Listed here are 28 T cell receptor beta chains from one sample, sequenced in a study of cytomegalovirus exposure and HLA in healthy donors. PCR amplification relied on 60 Vbeta primers (plus 13 Jbeta primers). The assay was immunoSEQ multiplex PCR, and TCRdb's table has in-frame clones only and misses some. The sample lists some 140,000 clones; around 79% were seen once. The sample consisted of PBMCs. Source of these receptors: a female donor in good health and CMV-seronegative.

The chain links TRBV5-4 to TRBJ1-5; 7 bases are a match to TRBD1. The germline CDR1 and CDR2 sequences are SGHNT and YYREEE (reference sequence). J lost 4 bases, V lost 0 bases, and 4 bases had no gene match. The CDR3 runs 15 residues. The CDR3 sequence: CASSLAPTGNQPQHF. In DNA form, the CDR3 reads TGTGCCAGCAGCTTGGCCCCGACAGGGAATCAGCCCCAGCATTTT.

In this sample, this clone turned up a few times. The J gene is TRBJ2-1, the V gene TRBV20-1; TRBD1 might be the D (5 bases). V lost 4 bases, J lost 9 bases, and 10 bases lay in between. This CDR3 spans 11 amino acids. The germline V gene encodes CDR1 DFQATT and CDR2 SNEGSKA (reference sequence). CDR3 residues: CSAIRGSEQFF. CDR3 sequence (DNA): TGCAGTGCTATTAGGGGAAGTGAGCAGTTCTTC.

This chain uses TRBV7-2 with TRBJ2-5, with a weak D call TRBD2 (5 bases). Germline V gene data show CDR1 as SGHTA and CDR2 as FQGNSA. CDR3 length: 13 amino acids. V was shortened by 2 bases and J by 5 bases, with 9 bases between the two germline ends. In DNA, the CDR3 is TGTGCCAGCAGCTTACCCCCGGGGGAGACCCAGTACTTC. Encoded protein: CASSLPPGETQYF. Full variable domain (outside the CDR3, taken from reference TRBV7-2 and TRBJ2-5): GAGVSQSPSNKVTEKGKDVELRCDPISGHTALYWYRQSLGQGLEFLIYFQGNSAPDKSGLPSDRFSAERTGGSVSTLTIQRTQQEDSAVYLCASSLPPGETQYFGPGTRLLVL.

The genes are TRBV29-1 and TRBJ1-1; D is undetermined. Per the germline V gene, CDR1 is SQVTM and CDR2 is ANQGSEA. The CDR3 sequence is 12 residues long. V was pared by 4 bases and J by 4 bases, with 10 bases between. Here the CDR3 reads CSVAWGGTEAFF. The CDR3 DNA sequence: TGCAGCGTTGCGTGGGGAGGCACTGAAGCTTTCTTT.

This chain joins TRBV4-2 and TRBJ1-2; no clear D. The V end lost 3 bases, the J end lost 4 bases, and 9 bases lay between the germline ends. This CDR3 comprises 13 residues. From germline, CDR1 is LGHNA and CDR2 YNFKEQ. The CDR3 nucleotides are TGTGCCAGCAGCCAGGAGGGCGGCTATGGCTACACCTTC. Translating it yields CASSQEGGYGYTF.

The chain is built from TRBV28 and TRBJ2-5, with TRBD2 matching 7 bases. This CDR3 spans 17 amino acids. The J segment lost 1 base and the V segment lost 3 bases, leaving 11 bases of the junction unmatched. Germline V gene lookup returns CDR1 MDHEN and CDR2 SYDVKM. CDR3 sequence reads: CASSFPPGRGPQETQYF. The CDR3 coding sequence is TGTGCCAGCAGTTTCCCTCCTGGGAGGGGACCCCAAGAGACCCAGTACTTC.

V gene TRBV28 combines with J gene TRBJ2-5; maybe TRBD2 (6 bases). CDR3 length equals 15 residues. Trimming stripped 10 bases from V and 0 bases from J, with 18 bases between. Germline CDR1 MDHEN, CDR2 SYDVKM. The CDR3 sequence is CATSRTTAYQETQYF. In nucleotides, the CDR3 is TGTGCCACTTCCCGGACTACCGCGTACCAAGAGACCCAGTACTTC.

The chain uses TRBV27 and TRBJ2-5; D is unclear. Judging by the DNA end, TRBJ2-7 fits better; the J call may be wrong. The CDR3 runs 15 residues. Germline CDR1 is MNHEY and CDR2 is SMNVEV (reference sequence). As DNA, the CDR3 is TGTGCCAGCAGTTTTGTGGCTAGGAGCTCCTACGAGCAGTACTTC. Encoded protein: CASSFVARSSYEQYF.

The CDR3 DNA reads TGCGCCAGCAGCCAAGATGCAGGGACAGGCTACAATGAGCAGTTCTTC. It specifies CASSQDAGTGYNEQFF. The chain couples TRBV4-1 to TRBJ2-1; 8 bases are shared with TRBD1. With 0 bases clipped from V and 3 bases from J, the junction kept 4 bases outside the gene matches. In germline, CDR1 is MGHRA, CDR2 YSYEKL. The CDR3 length is 16 residues.

The gene calls are TRBV11-2 and TRBJ1-2, with D possibly being TRBD1 (5 bases). Looked up from germline, CDR1 is SGHAT and CDR2 is FQNNGV. The CDR3 consists of 15 residues. The V end lost 5 bases, the J end lost 1 base, and 14 bases lay between the germline ends. CDR3 region: CASSRDWSINYGYTF. DNA of the CDR3: TGTGCCAGCAGCCGGGACTGGTCTATTAACTATGGCTACACCTTC.

The V call is TRBV7-2, the J call TRBJ2-3; D possibly corresponds to TRBD2 (6 bases). V was trimmed by 6 bases and J by 4 bases, leaving 20 bases between them. CDR3 size: 16 residues. Looked up from germline, CDR1 is SGHTA and CDR2 is FQGNSA. As DNA, the CDR3 is TGTGCCAGCAGTCCAAATGGGCGGGGAGCCTCAGATACGCAGTATTTT. It is translated as CASSPNGRGASDTQYF.

V and J are TRBV20-1 and TRBJ2-5; TRBD1 matches at 7 bases. The end of the DNA is better explained by TRBJ2-7, so the J call may be wrong. Per the germline V gene, CDR1 is DFQATT and CDR2 is SNEGSKA (reference sequence). The CDR3 extends over 11 amino acids. Here the CDR3 DNA reads TGCAGTGCGCTTACAGGGGCCGAGCAGTACTTC. Protein: CSALTGAEQYF.

The chain has TRBV6-5 and TRBJ1-4; D is possibly TRBD1 (6 bases). The V end was cut by 2 bases, the J end by 5 bases, with 9 bases between. Germline V CDR1 and CDR2: MNHEY, SVGAGI. The length of the CDR3 is 14 residues. CDR3 loop: CASSYGQSNEKLFF. CDR3 DNA sequence: TGTGCCAGCAGTTACGGACAGTCGAATGAAAAACTGTTTTTT.

This clone was observed once. The chain has TRBV27 and TRBJ2-6; 8 positions agree with TRBD1. The CDR3 extends over 15 amino acids. CDR1 is MNHEY and CDR2 is SMNVEV in the germline V gene (reference sequence). J lost 0 bases, V lost 6 bases, and 1 base had no gene match. CDR3 sequence: CASRQGASGANVLTF. CDR3 bases: TGTGCCAGCAGGCAGGGGGCCTCTGGGGCCAACGTCCTGACTTTC.

This clone was seen only once. This rearrangement joins TRBV7-2 to TRBJ2-3; 10 nucleotides match TRBD2. This CDR3 region has 19 residues. Germline lookup yields CDR1 SGHTA and CDR2 FQGNSA. With 5 bases clipped from V and 2 bases from J, the junction kept 16 bases outside the gene matches. The chain's CDR3 is CASSHTHRGLAEITDTQYF. For the CDR3, the DNA is TGTGCCAGCAGCCACACCCATCGCGGACTAGCGGAAATCACAGATACGCAGTATTTT.

This clone was found a few times. The chain employs TRBV6-4 and TRBJ2-3, with 11 nucleotides matching TRBD2. The CDR3 contains 16 residues. V lost 0 bases and J lost 1; bases outside the gene matches: 0. Germline CDR1 MRHNA, CDR2 SNTAGT. The CDR3 coding sequence is TGTGCCAGCAGTGACTCGACTAGCGGGGGCACAGATACGCAGTATTTT. Amino acid sequence: CASSDSTSGGTDTQYF.

The J gene is TRBJ1-3, the V gene TRBV5-4; 7 positions agree with TRBD1. The CDR3 extends over 14 amino acids. Germline V CDR1 and CDR2: SGHNT, YYREEE (reference sequence). V lost 4 bases and J lost 2; bases outside the gene matches: 3. The CDR3: CASSPQGAGNTIYF. The DNA for the CDR3 is TGTGCCAGCAGCCCGCAGGGGGCTGGAAACACCATATATTTT.

J is TRBJ1-4 and V is TRBV9; 7 bases are shared with TRBD1. Germline V gives CDR1 SGDLS, CDR2 YYNGEE. This CDR3 is 15 amino acids long. V lost 3 bases and J lost 0; bases outside the gene matches: 2. In DNA form, the CDR3 reads TGTGCCAGCAGCGCTGACAGGGCAACTAATGAAAAACTGTTTTTT. This translates into CASSADRATNEKLFF.

J is TRBJ1-1 and V is TRBV27; possibly TRBD1 for D (6 bases). Trimming shortened V by 4 bases and J by 1 base, and 10 bases separated the two germline ends. The CDR3 has 14 amino acids. Germline V gives CDR1 MNHEY, CDR2 SMNVEV (reference sequence). This chain's CDR3 is CASSSPDRNTEAFF. The CDR3 coding sequence is TGTGCCAGCAGTTCACCGGACAGGAACACTGAAGCTTTCTTT.

The rearrangement uses TRBV6-5 and TRBJ2-1; 12 nucleotides line up with TRBD2. CDR1 is MNHEY, CDR2 SVGAGI, per germline. The J segment lost 5 bases and the V segment lost 4 bases, leaving 3 bases of the junction unmatched. The CDR3 is 15 residues long. The CDR3 coding sequence is TGTGCCAGCAGTTTAGGACTAGCGGGACACAATGAGCAGTTCTTC. The encoded protein is CASSLGLAGHNEQFF.

The chain carries TRBV2 and TRBJ1-2; D unclear. The length of the CDR3 is 10 residues. V gave up 11 bases and J gave up 8 bases, with 12 bases separating them. Germline CDR1 reads SNHLY; CDR2 reads FYNNEI. The CDR3 region has the DNA TGTGCCGACTGGGTGCGCGGCTACACCTTC. It translates to CADWVRGYTF. The full variable domain, in which reference TRBV2 and TRBJ1-2 provide the parts outside the CDR3, is EPEVTQTPSHQVTQMGQEVILRCVPISNHLYFYWYRQILGQKVEFLVSFYNNEISEKSEIFDDQFSVERPDGSNFTLKIRSTKLEDSAMYFCADWVRGYTFGSGTRLTVV.

V usage is TRBV19 and J usage is TRBJ1-3; weak D call: TRBD1 (5 bases). V was shortened by 3 bases and J by 4 bases, with 10 bases between the two germline ends. This CDR3 region has 14 residues. Germline loops: CDR1 LNHDA, CDR2 SQIVND (reference sequence). In nucleotides, the CDR3 is TGTGCCAGTAGTATTGGCAGGGCCGGAAACACCATATATTTT. It translates to CASSIGRAGNTIYF.

This sequence joins TRBV7-2 and TRBJ2-1, with 10 bases that match TRBD2. The CDR3 extends over 16 amino acids. CDR1 and CDR2 from the germline V gene are SGHTA and FQGNSA. V shed 5 bases and J 5 bases; nucleotides not matched to a gene: 9. CDR3 sequence reads: CASSLAGTSANNEQFF. As DNA, the CDR3 is TGTGCCAGCAGCCTCGCCGGGACTAGCGCAAACAATGAGCAGTTCTTC.

The chain is built from TRBV29-1 and TRBJ2-7; 9 bases agree with TRBD1. With 5 bases clipped from V and 2 bases from J, the junction kept 10 bases outside the gene matches. The CDR3 sequence is 15 residues long. CDR1 is SQVTM and CDR2 is ANQGSEA in the germline V gene. The CDR3 coding sequence is TGCAGCGTTCTCCTCGGGACAGGGCGGACCTACGAGCAGTACTTC. Its translation: CSVLLGTGRTYEQYF.

This clone was detected a few times. The rearrangement links TRBV14 to TRBJ2-5; TRBD1 is a possible D gene (6 bases). Germline V gene lookup returns CDR1 SGHDN and CDR2 FVKESK. There are 14 residues in the CDR3. The ends were cut back, 6 bases at V and 1 base at J, with 12 bases in the middle. CDR3 residues: CASSLGQLQETQYF. The CDR3 region has the DNA TGTGCCAGCAGTCTAGGACAGCTCCAAGAGACCCAGTACTTC.

The rearrangement joins TRBV4-3 to TRBJ2-1, with TRBD1 as a possible D gene (6 bases). The CDR3 has 15 amino acids. Per germline, CDR1 LGHNA and CDR2 YSLEER. Trimming removed 0 bases at V and 2 bases at J, with 8 bases between. The CDR3 loop reads CASSQDRGTYNEQFF. CDR3 coding DNA: TGCGCCAGCAGCCAAGACAGGGGAACCTACAATGAGCAGTTCTTC.

The chain combines TRBV5-4 with TRBJ2-7, with 11 positions matching TRBD2. Per germline, CDR1 SGHNT and CDR2 YYREEE (reference sequence). The CDR3 spans 15 residues. V shed 4 bases, J shed 7 bases, and the junction held 10 bases outside the gene matches. The CDR3 reads CASSGLAGGPGEQYF. The CDR3 region has the DNA TGTGCCAGCAGCGGTTTAGCGGGAGGGCCTGGGGAGCAGTACTTC.

This clone was observed once. The CDR3, as DNA: TGTGCCAGCAGTCCCCGGAGGCCTAGCGGCCTAGCCAAAAACATTCAGTACTTC. As protein: CASSPRRPSGLAKNIQYF. The J gene is TRBJ2-4, the V gene TRBV2, with 7 bases matching TRBD2. CDR3 length: 18 amino acids. Germline-derived CDR1 and CDR2 are SNHLY and FYNNEI. After removal of 5 bases from V and 0 bases from J, the junction contained 13 bases not matched to a gene.